This TCR beta chain was captured in a study of cytomegalovirus exposure and HLA in healthy donors. Study conclusions and caveats: The number of N-insertions in an Asian-associated ancestry cluster was reportedly below the 666-donor mean in a later analysis. It was assumed in the presence/absence analyses that sequencing depth was roughly uniform across donors.

Worth noting for this clone: What it recognizes is unknown.

The length of the CDR3 is 15 residues. Trimming took 2 bases from V and 3 from J, leaving 11 bases between them. In germline, CDR1 is SNHLY, CDR2 FYNNEI. Primers for the PCR totalled 60 Vbeta and 13 Jbeta. TCRdb's copy holds only in-frame clones and misses some; the assay was immunoSEQ multiplex PCR. Counted here are roughly 70,000 clones, approximately 82% occurring once; the ten biggest clones make up about 2%. The sequence was obtained from a man aged 18 to 30 in good health and CMV-seronegative. V gene TRBV2 combines with J gene TRBJ1-5; possible D gene TRBD1, 6 bases. The sequencing input was PBMCs. The CDR3 DNA is TGTGCCAGCAGTGAACAGGGGAGAATCAATCAGCCCCAGCATTTT. Its protein is CASSEQGRINQPQHF.